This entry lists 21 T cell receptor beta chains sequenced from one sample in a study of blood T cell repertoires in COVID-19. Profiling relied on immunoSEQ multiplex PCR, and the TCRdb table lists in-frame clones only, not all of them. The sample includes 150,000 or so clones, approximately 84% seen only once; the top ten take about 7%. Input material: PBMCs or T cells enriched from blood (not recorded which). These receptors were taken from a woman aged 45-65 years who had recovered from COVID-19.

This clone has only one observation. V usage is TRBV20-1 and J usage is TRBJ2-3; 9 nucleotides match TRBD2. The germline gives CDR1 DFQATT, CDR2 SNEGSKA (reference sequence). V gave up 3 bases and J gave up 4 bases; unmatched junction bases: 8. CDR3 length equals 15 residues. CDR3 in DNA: TGCAGTGCTAGTACGAGGCGGGAGGGTGCAGATACGCAGTATTTT. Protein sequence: CSASTRREGADTQYF.

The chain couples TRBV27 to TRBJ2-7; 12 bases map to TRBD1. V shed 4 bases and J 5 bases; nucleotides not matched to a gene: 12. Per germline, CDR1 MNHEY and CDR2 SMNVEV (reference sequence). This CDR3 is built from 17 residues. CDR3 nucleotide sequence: TGTGCCAGCAGTTCCCCTCGCGTTGGGACAGGGGGCCACGAGCAGTACTTC. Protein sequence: CASSSPRVGTGGHEQYF.

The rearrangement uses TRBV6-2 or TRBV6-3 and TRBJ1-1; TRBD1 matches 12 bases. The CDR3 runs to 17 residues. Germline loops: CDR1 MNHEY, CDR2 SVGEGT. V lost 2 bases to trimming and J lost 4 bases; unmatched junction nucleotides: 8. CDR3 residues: CASSYTGTGGRVTEAFF. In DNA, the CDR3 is TGTGCCAGCAGTTACACAGGGACAGGGGGCAGGGTCACTGAAGCTTTCTTT.

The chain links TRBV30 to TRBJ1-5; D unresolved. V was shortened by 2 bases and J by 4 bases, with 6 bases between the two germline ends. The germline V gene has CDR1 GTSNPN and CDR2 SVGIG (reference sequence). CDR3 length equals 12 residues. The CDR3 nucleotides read TGTGCCTGGAGTACGGGGAATCAGCCCCAGCATTTT. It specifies CAWSTGNQPQHF.

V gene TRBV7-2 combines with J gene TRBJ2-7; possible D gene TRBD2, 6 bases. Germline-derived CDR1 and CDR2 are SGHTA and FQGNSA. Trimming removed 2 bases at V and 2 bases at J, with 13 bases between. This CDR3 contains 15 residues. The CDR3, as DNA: TGTGCCAGCAGCTTAAGGAGTAGCGGTACCTACGAGCAGTACTTC. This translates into CASSLRSSGTYEQYF.

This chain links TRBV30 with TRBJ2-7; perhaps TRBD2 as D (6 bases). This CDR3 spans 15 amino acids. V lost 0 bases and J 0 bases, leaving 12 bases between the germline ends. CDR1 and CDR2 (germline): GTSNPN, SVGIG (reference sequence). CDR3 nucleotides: TGTGCCTGGAGTGTACAGGCGGGATCCTCCTACGAGCAGTACTTC. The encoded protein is CAWSVQAGSSYEQYF.

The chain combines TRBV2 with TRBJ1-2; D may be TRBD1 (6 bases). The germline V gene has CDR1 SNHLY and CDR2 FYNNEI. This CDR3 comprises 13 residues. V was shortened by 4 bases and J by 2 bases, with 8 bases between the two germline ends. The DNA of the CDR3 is TGTGCCAGCAGTGGGGGGCTGAACTATGGCTACACCTTC. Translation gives CASSGGLNYGYTF. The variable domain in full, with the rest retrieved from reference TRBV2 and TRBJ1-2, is EPEVTQTPSHQVTQMGQEVILRCVPISNHLYFYWYRQILGQKVEFLVSFYNNEISEKSEIFDDQFSVERPDGSNFTLKIRSTKLEDSAMYFCASSGGLNYGYTFGSGTRLTVV.

For the CDR3, the DNA is TGTGCCAGCAGTTTGGGGCAGGGCTATGGCTACACCTTC. Amino acids: CASSLGQGYGYTF. The chain couples TRBV28 to TRBJ1-2, with TRBD1 as a possible D gene (5 bases). Germline V lookup: CDR1 MDHEN, CDR2 SYDVKM. The V end was cut by 3 bases, the J end by 4 bases, with 9 bases between. This CDR3 has 13 residues.

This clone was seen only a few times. CDR3 residues: CASSSLVSGLAGILQYF. DNA of the CDR3: TGTGCCAGCAGTTCACTAGTATCCGGACTAGCGGGGATCCTTCAGTACTTC. The chain combines TRBV28 with TRBJ2-7; 12 nucleotides line up with TRBD2. The CDR3 runs to 17 residues. The J segment lost 10 bases and the V segment lost 4 bases, leaving 17 bases of the junction unmatched. Looked up from germline, CDR1 is MDHEN and CDR2 is SYDVKM.

CDR3: CASSEVGGPPGKLFF. Written as DNA, the CDR3 is TGTGCCAGCAGTGAAGTAGGGGGCCCCCCGGGAAAACTGTTTTTT. V and J are TRBV2 and TRBJ1-4; 7 bases align to TRBD1. With 1 base clipped from V and 10 bases from J, the junction kept 9 bases outside the gene matches. CDR3 length equals 15 residues. The V gene's germline CDR1 is SNHLY and CDR2 FYNNEI. Using reference TRBV2 and TRBJ1-4 for the parts outside the CDR3, the full variable domain is EPEVTQTPSHQVTQMGQEVILRCVPISNHLYFYWYRQILGQKVEFLVSFYNNEISEKSEIFDDQFSVERPDGSNFTLKIRSTKLEDSAMYFCASSEVGGPPGKLFFGSGTQLSVL.

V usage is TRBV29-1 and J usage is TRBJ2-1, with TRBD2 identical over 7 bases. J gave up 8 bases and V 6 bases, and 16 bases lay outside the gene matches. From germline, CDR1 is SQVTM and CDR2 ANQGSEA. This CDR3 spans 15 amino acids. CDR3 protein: CSVAPGRVRVDEQFF. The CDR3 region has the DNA TGCAGCGTGGCCCCGGGGAGGGTGAGGGTTGATGAGCAGTTCTTC.

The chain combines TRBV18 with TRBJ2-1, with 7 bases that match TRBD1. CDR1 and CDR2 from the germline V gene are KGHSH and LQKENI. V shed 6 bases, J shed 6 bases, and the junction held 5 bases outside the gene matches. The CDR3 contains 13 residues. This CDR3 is CASSLTGFNEQFF. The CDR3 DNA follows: TGTGCCAGCTCCCTGACAGGGTTCAATGAGCAGTTCTTC.

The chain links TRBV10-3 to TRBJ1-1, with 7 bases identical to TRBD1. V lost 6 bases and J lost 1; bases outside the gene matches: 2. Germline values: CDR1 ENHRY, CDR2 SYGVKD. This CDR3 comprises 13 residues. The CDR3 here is CAISGQENTEAFF. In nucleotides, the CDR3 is TGTGCCATCAGCGGACAGGAGAACACTGAAGCTTTCTTT.

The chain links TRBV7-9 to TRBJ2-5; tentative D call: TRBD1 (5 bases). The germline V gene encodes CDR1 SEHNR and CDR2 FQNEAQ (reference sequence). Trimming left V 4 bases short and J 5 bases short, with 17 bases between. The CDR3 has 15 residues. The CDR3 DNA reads TGTGCCAGCAGCTCCCGACTTGGGGCGGAGGAGACCCAGTACTTC. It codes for CASSSRLGAEETQYF.

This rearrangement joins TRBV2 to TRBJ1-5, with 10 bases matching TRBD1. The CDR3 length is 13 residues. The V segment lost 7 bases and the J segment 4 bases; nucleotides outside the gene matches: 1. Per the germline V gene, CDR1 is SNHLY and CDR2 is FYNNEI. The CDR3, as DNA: TGTGCCAGCATGGGACAGGGGAATCAGCCCCAGCATTTT. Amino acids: CASMGQGNQPQHF. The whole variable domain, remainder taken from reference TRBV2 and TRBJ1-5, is EPEVTQTPSHQVTQMGQEVILRCVPISNHLYFYWYRQILGQKVEFLVSFYNNEISEKSEIFDDQFSVERPDGSNFTLKIRSTKLEDSAMYFCASMGQGNQPQHFGDGTRLSIL.

The CDR3 reads CASSSRTSGSGDNEQFF. In DNA form, the CDR3 reads TGTGCCAGCAGCTCCAGAACTAGCGGGAGTGGGGACAATGAGCAGTTCTTC. The chain joins TRBV13 to TRBJ2-1, with 11 bases fitting TRBD2. Germline loops: CDR1 PRHDT, CDR2 FYEKMQ (reference sequence). CDR3 size: 17 residues. The V gene end was trimmed by 4 bases and the J gene end by 5 bases; junction bases not matched to a gene: 10.

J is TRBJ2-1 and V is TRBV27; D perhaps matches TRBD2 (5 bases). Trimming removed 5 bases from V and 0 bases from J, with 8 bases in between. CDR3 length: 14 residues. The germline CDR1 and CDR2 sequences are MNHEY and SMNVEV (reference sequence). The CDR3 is CASSKRASYNEQFF. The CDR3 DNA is TGTGCCAGCAGTAAGAGGGCCTCCTACAATGAGCAGTTCTTC.

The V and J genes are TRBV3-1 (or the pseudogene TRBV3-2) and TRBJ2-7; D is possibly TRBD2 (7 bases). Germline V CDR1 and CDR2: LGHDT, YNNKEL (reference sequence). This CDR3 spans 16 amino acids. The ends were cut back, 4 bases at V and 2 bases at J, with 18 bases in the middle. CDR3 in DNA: TGTGCCAGCAGCCGATCAAGCGGGACACGTGCCTACGAGCAGTACTTC. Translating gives CASSRSSGTRAYEQYF.

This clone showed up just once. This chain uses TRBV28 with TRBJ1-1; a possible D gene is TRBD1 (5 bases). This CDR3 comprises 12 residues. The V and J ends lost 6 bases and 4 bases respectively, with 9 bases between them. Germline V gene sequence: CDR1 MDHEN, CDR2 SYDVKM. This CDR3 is CASSYRFTEAFF. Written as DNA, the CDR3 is TGTGCCAGCAGCTACAGGTTCACTGAAGCTTTCTTT.

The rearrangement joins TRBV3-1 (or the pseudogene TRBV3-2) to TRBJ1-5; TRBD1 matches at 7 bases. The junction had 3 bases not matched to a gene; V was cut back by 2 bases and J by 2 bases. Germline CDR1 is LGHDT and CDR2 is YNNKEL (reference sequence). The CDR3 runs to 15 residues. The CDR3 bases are TGTGCCAGCAGCCAAAGCGACAGGGGCAATCAGCCCCAGCATTTT. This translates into CASSQSDRGNQPQHF.

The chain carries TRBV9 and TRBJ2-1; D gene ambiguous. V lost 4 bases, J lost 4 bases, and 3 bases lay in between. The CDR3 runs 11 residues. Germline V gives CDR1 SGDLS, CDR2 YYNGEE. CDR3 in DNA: TGTGCCAGCAGCCAATACAATGAGCAGTTCTTC. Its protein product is CASSQYNEQFF.